This T cell receptor (beta chain) was obtained from a study of technical replicates of blood from several donors. Sequencing was performed with immunoSEQ multiplex PCR; in TCRdb, only in-frame clones are kept and a portion is missing. Here the sample spans 60,000 to 75,000 clones, roughly 97% being singletons. The sample consisted of T cells isolated from PBMCs. This receptor was taken from a human donor in good health.

The CDR3 coding sequence is TGTGCCAGCAGCTTTACTAGCGGGAGGGGGAATGAGCAGTTCTTC. As protein: CASSFTSGRGNEQFF. The rearrangement links TRBV4-2 to TRBJ2-1; 13 bases map to TRBD2. V shed 5 bases, J shed 7 bases, and the junction held 5 bases outside the gene matches. Germline V lookup: CDR1 LGHNA, CDR2 YNFKEQ. This CDR3 has 15 amino acids.